These 17 T cell receptor beta chains share one sample of origin, sequenced in a study of blood T cell repertoires in COVID-19 (dated by TCRdb to 2020 to 2022). Libraries were made using the immunoSEQ multiplex PCR assay. Held by TCRdb, this immuneACCESS table contains in-frame sequences only and omits some clones. Under half of the omission traces to an unresolved V gene where checked; the cause of the rest is unknown. Here the sample has fewer than 110,000 clones; around 84% occur a single time. The leading ten clones occupy 12% of the sample. Material: peripheral blood. The origin of the receptors is a human donor in a cohort sampled during active COVID-19.

The V call is TRBV13, the J call TRBJ1-5; D unclear. Per the germline V gene, CDR1 is PRHDT and CDR2 is FYEKMQ (reference sequence). V lost 5 bases, J lost 4 bases, and 9 bases lay in between. There are 13 residues in the CDR3. DNA for the CDR3: TGTGCCAGCAGCCAGTCTGGTAATCAGCCCCAGCATTTT. Amino acid sequence: CASSQSGNQPQHF.

This rearrangement joins TRBV5-6 to TRBJ2-5; D may be TRBD2 (5 bases). Germline V gene data show CDR1 as SGHDT and CDR2 as YYEEEE. V gave up 7 bases and J gave up 1 base, with 11 bases separating them. The CDR3 is 13 amino acids. CDR3 nucleotide sequence: TGTGCCAGCGCGGAGGCCGTCCAAGAGACCCAGTACTTC. Amino acids: CASAEAVQETQYF.

The V and J genes are TRBV3-1 (or the pseudogene TRBV3-2) and TRBJ1-1; a possible D gene is TRBD1 (6 bases). CDR1 LGHDT and CDR2 YNNKEL come from the germline V gene (reference sequence). This CDR3 is built from 15 residues. The V gene lost 2 bases and the J gene lost 8 bases, with 18 bases spanning the gap. The CDR3, as DNA: TGTGCCAGCAGCCAACCACAGGGTCCGTTGGCGGAAGCTTTCTTT. Translation gives CASSQPQGPLAEAFF.

This clone was detected only a few times. The chain recombines TRBV2 with TRBJ1-1, with 7 bases identical to TRBD1. Trimming took 6 bases from V and 0 from J; bases not matched to a gene: 10. Germline lookup yields CDR1 SNHLY and CDR2 FYNNEI. This CDR3 has 16 amino acids. The CDR3 DNA sequence: TGTGCCAGCAGCCCCCGGGACAGTAACATGAACACTGAAGCTTTCTTT. The encoded protein is CASSPRDSNMNTEAFF.

This chain joins TRBV7-9 and TRBJ1-5; TRBD1 is a possible D gene (6 bases). Germline V gives CDR1 SEHNR, CDR2 FQNEAQ (reference sequence). With 0 bases removed from V and 2 bases from J, the gap between germline ends came to 14 bases. CDR3 length equals 17 residues. DNA of the CDR3: TGTGCCAGCAGCTTAGCGCGGGGGGCAGTAGGCAATCAGCCCCAGCATTTT. Residues: CASSLARGAVGNQPQHF. Full variable domain (outside the CDR3, taken from reference TRBV7-9 and TRBJ1-5): DTGVSQNPRHKITKRGQNVTFRCDPISEHNRLYWYRQTLGQGPEFLTYFQNEAQLEKSRLLSDRFSAERPKGSFSTLEIQRTEQGDSAMYLCASSLARGAVGNQPQHFGDGTRLSIL.

The V call is TRBV6-5, the J call TRBJ2-7; 9 bases are shared with TRBD1. Germline assignment: CDR1 MNHEY and CDR2 SVGAGI. V shed 5 bases and J 4 bases; nucleotides not matched to a gene: 6. CDR3 length: 14 amino acids. CDR3 bases: TGTGCCAGCAGTCCCGGGACAGGGAAGTACGAGCAGTACTTC. It translates to CASSPGTGKYEQYF.

The CDR3 sequence is CASSYGGGVYNEQFF. The CDR3 nucleotides read TGTGCCAGCAGCTACGGCGGGGGGGTATACAATGAGCAGTTCTTC. The chain employs TRBV7-2 and TRBJ2-1, with 9 bases fitting TRBD2. CDR3 length: 15 amino acids. CDR1 SGHTA and CDR2 FQGNSA come from the germline V gene. The V segment lost 4 bases and the J segment 4 bases; nucleotides outside the gene matches: 5.

This clone was seen only once. The chain has TRBV5-6 and TRBJ1-6; 11 bases are shared with TRBD1. With 2 bases clipped from V and 18 bases from J, the junction kept 13 bases outside the gene matches. CDR1 is SGHDT and CDR2 is YYEEEE in the germline V gene. The CDR3 consists of 15 residues. The CDR3 region has the DNA TGTGCCAGCAGCTTATCCGGGACAGGGGGGAAGGTAAACCACTTT. Translated: CASSLSGTGGKVNHF.

CDR3 nucleotide sequence: TGTGCCAGCAGTTTAATGGCGGGTACAGATACGCAGTATTTT. Translated, it gives CASSLMAGTDTQYF. This chain joins TRBV27 and TRBJ2-3, with D perhaps matching TRBD2 (5 bases). The V and J ends lost 2 bases and 3 bases respectively, with 9 bases between them. The CDR3 is 14 amino acids. The germline gives CDR1 MNHEY, CDR2 SMNVEV (reference sequence).

This chain uses TRBV7-9 with TRBJ1-1; D is possibly TRBD1 (5 bases). The germline V gene encodes CDR1 SEHNR and CDR2 FQNEAQ (reference sequence). The CDR3 runs to 14 residues. The ends were cut back, 4 bases at V and 13 bases at J, with 22 bases in the middle. The CDR3 sequence is CASSSQGGRGRVFF. CDR3 nucleotide sequence: TGTGCCAGCAGCTCCCAGGGAGGCCGGGGCCGGGTTTTCTTT.

The gene calls are TRBV4-1 and TRBJ1-1; 7 bases align to TRBD1. The V segment lost 4 bases and the J segment 1 base; nucleotides outside the gene matches: 12. The CDR3 totals 17 residues. Germline V gene data show CDR1 as MGHRA and CDR2 as YSYEKL. CDR3 protein: CASSPGRFRTGNTEAFF. CDR3 in DNA: TGCGCCAGCAGCCCCGGAAGGTTTCGGACAGGGAACACTGAAGCTTTCTTT.

The J gene is TRBJ1-2, the V gene TRBV4-1; D gene uncertain. Germline loops: CDR1 MGHRA, CDR2 YSYEKL. V lost 2 bases, J lost 1 base, and 26 bases lay in between. The CDR3 extends over 20 amino acids. CDR3 sequence reads: CASSQLPAPPGFRDNYGYTF. The CDR3, as DNA: TGCGCCAGCAGCCAACTCCCGGCCCCCCCGGGGTTCCGGGATAACTATGGCTACACCTTC.

This clone has only one observation. The genes are TRBV5-1 and TRBJ1-2, with 7 bases that match TRBD1. Germline CDR1 is SGHRS and CDR2 is YFSETQ. The CDR3 consists of 13 residues. With 3 bases clipped from V and 4 bases from J, the junction kept 3 bases outside the gene matches. CDR3 in amino acids: CASSSGQSYGYTF. CDR3 DNA sequence: TGCGCCAGCAGCTCGGGACAGTCCTATGGCTACACCTTC.

This chain links TRBV4-1 with TRBJ1-1; D is undetermined. The V gene lost 0 bases and the J gene lost 3 bases, with 11 bases spanning the gap. This CDR3 has 15 residues. From germline, CDR1 is MGHRA and CDR2 YSYEKL. The CDR3 region has the DNA TGCGCCAGCAGCCAAGATGCGGTTGCGGACACTGAAGCTTTCTTT. Encoded protein: CASSQDAVADTEAFF.

The chain uses TRBV9 and TRBJ2-7, with D unresolved. The CDR3 contains 14 residues. V was shortened by 2 bases and J by 1 base, with 10 bases between the two germline ends. Looked up from germline, CDR1 is SGDLS and CDR2 is YYNGEE. CDR3 protein: CASSVAGASYEQYF. For the CDR3, the DNA is TGTGCCAGCAGCGTGGCAGGCGCGTCCTACGAGCAGTACTTC.

The V call is TRBV7-2, the J call TRBJ2-1; TRBD2 matches 11 bases. This CDR3 contains 19 residues. The germline V gene encodes CDR1 SGHTA and CDR2 FQGNSA. After removal of 2 bases from V and 3 bases from J, the junction contained 12 bases not matched to a gene. As DNA, the CDR3 is TGTGCCAGCAGCTTAAGAGGCCTGACTAGCGGGGTGGGCTACAATGAGCAGTTCTTC. Its protein is CASSLRGLTSGVGYNEQFF.

The chain recombines TRBV5-4 with TRBJ1-6, with no clear D. CDR3 length equals 16 residues. V shed 0 bases and J shed 10 bases, with 17 bases lying between them. Per the germline V gene, CDR1 is SGHNT and CDR2 is YYREEE (reference sequence). The CDR3 DNA is TGTGCCAGCAGCTTGGCCCAGGCAGGAGGTAGATCACCCCTCCACTTT. It specifies CASSLAQAGGRSPLHF.